This paragraph covers one T cell receptor beta chain sequence. The V end was cut by 4 bases, the J end by 6 bases, with 14 bases between. CDR3 size: 14 residues. CDR1 is SGHNT, CDR2 YYREEE, per germline (reference sequence). The data are from a study of CD8 T cells in Susac syndrome. With random hexamers, reverse transcription was performed on roughly 0.5 to 1 ug of RNA. TCRdb reprocessed the immunoSEQ multiplex PCR reads via MiXCR and lists one record per CDR3 protein. This table holds about 140,000 distinct CDR3 sequences, approximately 94% found once. This sequence joins TRBV5-4 and TRBJ2-1; D is perhaps TRBD2 (6 bases). The receptor was isolated from a human donor with Susac syndrome. The sample comprised CD4+ T cells from PBMCs. CDR3 nucleotide sequence: TGTGCCAGCAGCCTGGAGGGCCTCAGCAATGAGCAGTTCTTC. It translates to CASSLEGLSNEQFF.